This T cell receptor (beta chain) was captured by sequencing in a study of blood T cell repertoires in COVID-19. Looking at the study overall: Sample material is recorded as cDNA or gDNA derived from T cells, B-cell-depleted T cells, or PBMCs.

The sample holds a few counts of this clone. Sequenced by immunoSEQ multiplex PCR; TCRdb stores in-frame clones only, minus some. The sample lists hundreds of thousands of clones; 89% were seen once. Germline lookup yields CDR1 SGHNT and CDR2 YENEEA. The V gene lost 5 bases and the J gene lost 6 bases, with 14 bases spanning the gap. The CDR3 is 15 residues long. The gene calls are TRBV11-3 and TRBJ1-6, with D maybe TRBD1 (6 bases). The TCR comes from a woman in her 30s with COVID-19, enrolled during active disease. The sample comprised peripheral blood. For the CDR3, the DNA is TGTGCCAGCAGCCCTCAGGGGCCCATTAATTCACCCCTCCACTTT. As protein: CASSPQGPINSPLHF.